This T cell receptor beta chain emerged from a study of T-cell memory formation after mild COVID-19. This clonotype appeared a few times. Unmatched junction bases numbered 11, after V lost 4 bases and J lost 14 bases. Germline V CDR1 and CDR2: SGHDT, YYEEEE. CDR3 length: 13 residues. TCRdb called the 5' RACE reads again in MiXCR, with one record for every CDR3 protein. The sample shows 300,000 to 400,000 distinct CDR3 sequences, over 10% of them seen only once. The sample taken for sequencing was PBMCs or a T cell subset sorted from them (not recorded which). The TCR originated in a man in his late teens or twenties who had mild COVID-19 (a few samples of this study predate the infection). Cell type and time point are not known. The gene calls are TRBV5-6 and TRBJ2-1; 8 bases are shared with TRBD2. The DNA of the CDR3 is TGTGCCAGCAGCCCCCGGGAGGGCAGGGGCAAGTTCTTC. It encodes CASSPREGRGKFF.